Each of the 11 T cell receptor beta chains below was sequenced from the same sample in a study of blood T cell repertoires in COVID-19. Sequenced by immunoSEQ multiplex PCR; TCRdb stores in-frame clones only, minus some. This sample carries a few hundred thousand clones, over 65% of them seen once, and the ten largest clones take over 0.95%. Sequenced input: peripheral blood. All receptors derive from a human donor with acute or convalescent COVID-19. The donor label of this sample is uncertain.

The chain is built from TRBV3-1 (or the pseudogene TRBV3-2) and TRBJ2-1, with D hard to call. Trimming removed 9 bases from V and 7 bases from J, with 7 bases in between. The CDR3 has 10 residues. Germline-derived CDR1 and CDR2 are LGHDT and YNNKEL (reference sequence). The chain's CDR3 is CASGRNEQFF. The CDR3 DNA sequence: TGTGCCAGTGGCCGTAATGAGCAGTTCTTC.

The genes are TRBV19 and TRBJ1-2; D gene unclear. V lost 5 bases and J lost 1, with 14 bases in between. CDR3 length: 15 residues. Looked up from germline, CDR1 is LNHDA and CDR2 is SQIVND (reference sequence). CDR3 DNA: TGTGCCAGTAGTTATCCCCGGGGTGGTAACTATGGCTACACCTTC. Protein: CASSYPRGGNYGYTF.

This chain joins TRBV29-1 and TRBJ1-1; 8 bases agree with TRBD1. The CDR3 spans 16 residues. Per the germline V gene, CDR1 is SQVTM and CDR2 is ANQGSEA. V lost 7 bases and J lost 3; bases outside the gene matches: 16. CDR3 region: CSARWGLQGADTEAFF. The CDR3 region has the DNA TGCAGCGCCCGGTGGGGTTTGCAGGGGGCGGACACTGAAGCTTTCTTT.

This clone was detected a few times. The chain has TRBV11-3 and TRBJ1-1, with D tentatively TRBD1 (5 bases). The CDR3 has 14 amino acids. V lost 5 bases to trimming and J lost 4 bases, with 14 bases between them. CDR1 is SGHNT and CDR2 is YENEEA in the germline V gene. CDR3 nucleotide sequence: TGTGCCAGCAGCCCCGGGGGGAGGGCCACTGAAGCTTTCTTT. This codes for CASSPGGRATEAFF.

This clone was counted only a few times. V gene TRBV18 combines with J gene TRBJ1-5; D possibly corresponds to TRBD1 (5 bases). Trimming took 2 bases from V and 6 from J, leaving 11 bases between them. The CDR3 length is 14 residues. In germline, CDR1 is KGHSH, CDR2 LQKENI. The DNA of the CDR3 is TGTGCCAGCTCACCATTGGGGGGGAGTCAGCCCCAGCATTTT. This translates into CASSPLGGSQPQHF.

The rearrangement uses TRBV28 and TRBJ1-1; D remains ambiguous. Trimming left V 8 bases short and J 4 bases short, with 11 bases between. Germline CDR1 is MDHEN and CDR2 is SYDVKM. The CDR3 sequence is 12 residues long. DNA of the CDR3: TGTGCCAGCGCTCTGGCTAGCACTGAAGCTTTCTTT. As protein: CASALASTEAFF.

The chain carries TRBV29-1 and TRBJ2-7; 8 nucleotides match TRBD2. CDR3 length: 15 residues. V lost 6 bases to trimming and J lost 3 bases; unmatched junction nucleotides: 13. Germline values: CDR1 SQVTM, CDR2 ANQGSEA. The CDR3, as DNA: TGCAGCGTCCCGATCGCCGTCAGCGGGAGCTACGAGCAGTACTTC. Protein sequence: CSVPIAVSGSYEQYF.

The CDR3 sequence: CASSLSSGWDSPLHF. For the CDR3, the DNA is TGTGCCAGCAGCTTGTCTTCAGGGTGGGATTCACCCCTCCACTTT. The chain couples TRBV5-6 to TRBJ1-6; possible D gene TRBD1, 5 bases. Germline values: CDR1 SGHDT, CDR2 YYEEEE. The CDR3 contains 15 residues. V lost 1 base to trimming and J lost 8 bases, with 13 bases between them.

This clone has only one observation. The CDR3 DNA reads TGTGCCAGCAGCCTCAGACAGGGGATGGCTGAAGCTTTCTTT. Amino acids: CASSLRQGMAEAFF. The chain links TRBV3-1 (or the pseudogene TRBV3-2) to TRBJ1-1, with 8 bases aligning to TRBD1. Germline V gene data show CDR1 as LGHDT and CDR2 as YNNKEL (reference sequence). The V segment lost 4 bases and the J segment 6 bases; nucleotides outside the gene matches: 7. This CDR3 has 14 residues.

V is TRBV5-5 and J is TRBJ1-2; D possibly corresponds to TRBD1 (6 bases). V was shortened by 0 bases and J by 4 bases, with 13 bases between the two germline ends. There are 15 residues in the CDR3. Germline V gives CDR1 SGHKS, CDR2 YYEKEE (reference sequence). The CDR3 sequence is CASSLAPGASYGYTF. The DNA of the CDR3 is TGTGCCAGCAGCTTGGCTCCAGGGGCGAGCTATGGCTACACCTTC.

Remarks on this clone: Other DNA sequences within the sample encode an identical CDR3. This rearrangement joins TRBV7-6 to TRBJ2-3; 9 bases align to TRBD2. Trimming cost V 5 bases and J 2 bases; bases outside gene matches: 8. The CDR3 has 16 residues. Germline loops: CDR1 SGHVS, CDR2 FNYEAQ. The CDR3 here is CASSLGPSGNTDTQYF. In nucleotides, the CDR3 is TGTGCCAGCAGCCTAGGGCCTAGCGGGAACACAGATACGCAGTATTTT.